The rows below give T cell receptor beta chains drawn from one sample of a study of identical twins. TCRdb called the 5' RACE reads again in MiXCR, with one record for every CDR3 protein. The table includes 1.5 million to 2 million distinct CDR3 sequences, less than 40% detected once. The source material was cord blood. The receptor set was obtained from a newborn girl in good health. Each CDR3 is given with its conserved first and last residue. D genes are given only for firm matches. For some rows the clone size is stated as once, few or many, or as a class when expanded; others skip it.

clone_size j_call v_call d_call cdr3_nt cdr3_aa
few TRBJ1-2 TRBV4-1 NA TGCGCCAGCAGCCAAGGGTCGGTATTAAGGGGGAACTATGGCTACACCTTC CASSQGSVLRGNYGYTF
few TRBJ2-5 TRBV12-3/TRBV12-4 TRBD2 TGTGCCAGCAGTTCCTTAACCCGGGGACTAGCGGGGGGGCGGAGCTACAATGAGCAGTACTTC CASSSLTRGLAGGRSYNEQYF
many TRBJ2-7 TRBV4-1 TRBD2 TGCGCCAGCAGCCATCCGGGACTAGCCTCATACGAGCAGTACTTC CASSHPGLASYEQYF
few TRBJ2-3 TRBV20-1 TRBD1 TGCAGTGCTACAGCCCGGGACAGGTCCACAGATACGCAGTATTTT CSATARDRSTDTQYF
NA TRBJ2-3 TRBV10-3 NA TGTGCCATCAGTGAGGCGAGAGATACGCAGTATTTT CAISEARDTQYF
NA TRBJ2-3 TRBV7-2 TRBD2 TGTGCCAGCAGCTTAGCGCTAGCGGGAGCCGTAGATACGCAGTATTTT CASSLALAGAVDTQYF
NA TRBJ2-1 TRBV11-1 NA TGTGCCAGCAGCTTAGGTAGGCCGGCGGGGTACAATGAGCAGTTCTTC CASSLGRPAGYNEQFF
once TRBJ2-7 TRBV3-1 TRBD2 TGTGCCAGCAGCCAAGCGGGGCCGGGGGGGCGAAATGAGCAGTACTTC CASSQAGPGGRNEQYF
few TRBJ1-5 TRBV29-1 TRBD1 TGCAGCGCCCTCGACAGGGATAGCAATCAGCCCCAGCATTTT CSALDRDSNQPQHF
NA TRBJ2-7 TRBV4-1 NA TGCGCCAGCAGTATAGAAAGCTCCTACGAGCAGTACTTC CASSIESSYEQYF
few TRBJ2-3 TRBV12-5 NA TGTGCTAGTGGTTTCGGTGGTAGCAGGGCAGATACGCAGTATTTT CASGFGGSRADTQYF
few TRBJ2-7 TRBV7-2 NA TGTGCCAGCAGCTTAGGTTACTCGGCCGAGCAGTACTTC CASSLGYSAEQYF
NA TRBJ2-5 TRBV7-9 NA TGTGCCAGCAGCTCCCGAGGGGGTGATCCTGAGACCCAGTACTTC CASSSRGGDPETQYF